The clone carrying this T cell receptor (beta chain) was observed a few times. This entry is derived from a study of blood T cell repertoires in COVID-19. As for the study in general: From the United States, Italy and Spain came samples of acute and convalescent COVID-19. Nucleic acid was either cDNA or gDNA, and it came from T cells, B-cell-depleted T cells, or PBMCs.

How the authors handled the data: Nucleated cell counts were estimated from reference gene primer amplification. Assay used: immunoSEQ multiplex PCR; TCRdb lists only in-frame clones, some missing. For V, J and clone size, that table is used; D and trimming come from the DNA. The sample has 200,000 to 250,000 clones; less than 85% are singletons. Residents of 24 US areas, aged about 18 to 89 years, made up the participants. CDR1 is SNHLY and CDR2 is FYNNEI in the germline V gene. CDR3 length: 13 residues. Trimming took off 8 bases at V and 1 base at J, with 10 bases between the two ends. What was sequenced was PBMCs or T cells enriched from blood (not recorded which). This rearrangement joins TRBV2 to TRBJ2-3; perhaps TRBD2 as D (6 bases). This TCR was recovered from a man in his forties who had recovered from COVID-19. The CDR3 DNA reads TGTGCCAGCGGGGAGGACGGCACAGATACGCAGTATTTT. Translated: CASGEDGTDTQYF.